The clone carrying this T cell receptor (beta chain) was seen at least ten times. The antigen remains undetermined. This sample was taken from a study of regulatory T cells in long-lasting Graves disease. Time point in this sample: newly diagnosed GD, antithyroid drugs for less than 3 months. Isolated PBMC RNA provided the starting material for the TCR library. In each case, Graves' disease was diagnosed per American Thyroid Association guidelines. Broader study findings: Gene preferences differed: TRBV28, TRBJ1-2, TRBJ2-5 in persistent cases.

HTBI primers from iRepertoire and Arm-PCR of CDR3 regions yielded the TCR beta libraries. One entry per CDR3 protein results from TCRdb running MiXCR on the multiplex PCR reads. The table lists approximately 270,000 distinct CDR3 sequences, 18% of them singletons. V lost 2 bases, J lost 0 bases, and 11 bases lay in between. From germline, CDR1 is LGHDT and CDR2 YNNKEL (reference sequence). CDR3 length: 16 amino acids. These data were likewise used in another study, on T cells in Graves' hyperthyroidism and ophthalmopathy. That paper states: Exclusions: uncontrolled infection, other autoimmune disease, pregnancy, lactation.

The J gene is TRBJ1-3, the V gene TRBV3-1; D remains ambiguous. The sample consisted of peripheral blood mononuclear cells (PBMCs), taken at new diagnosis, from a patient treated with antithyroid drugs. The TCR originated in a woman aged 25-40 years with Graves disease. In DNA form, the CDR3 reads TGTGCCAGCAGCCAATACGCACTCCTCTCTGGAAACACCATATATTTT. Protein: CASSQYALLSGNTIYF.